This T cell receptor (beta chain) is from a study of cytomegalovirus exposure and HLA in healthy donors. Researchers ran the PCR with 60 Vbeta and 13 Jbeta primers. Repertoires were generated with immunoSEQ multiplex PCR, while TCRdb's copy carries only in-frame clones and drops some. The sample table sets out approximately 80,000 clones. With V trimmed by 4 bases and J by 2 bases, 10 bases remained unmatched. Germline V gives CDR1 SGHDN, CDR2 FVKESK. The CDR3 contains 16 residues. This sequence was found in a woman aged 30 to 39 in good health and CMV-seronegative. The rearrangement links TRBV14 to TRBJ1-1; 7 bases are a match to TRBD1. Sequencing was done on a sample of PBMCs. CDR3 DNA: TGTGCCAGCAGCCTGGCCTCCGGGACAGCTAACACTGAAGCTTTCTTT. As protein: CASSLASGTANTEAFF. The full variable domain, its missing parts supplied by reference TRBV14 and TRBJ1-1, is EAGVTQFPSHSVIEKGQTVTLRCDPISGHDNLYWYRRVMGKEIKFLLHFVKESKQDESGMPNNRFLAERTGGTYSTLKVQPAELEDSGVYFCASSLASGTANTEAFFGQGTRLTVV.